Below, one T cell receptor (beta chain) is given with its context. This record belongs to a study of T cell responses to AZD1222 COVID-19 vaccine. Germline V lookup: CDR1 GTSNPN, CDR2 SVGIG (reference sequence). The CDR3 consists of 15 residues. The trim removed 3 bases at V and 2 bases at J, leaving 8 bases unmatched. Method: immunoSEQ multiplex PCR; TCRdb's copy keeps in-frame clones and lacks some. The repertoire holds about 120,000 clones, roughly 90% seen once, with under 1.2% in the top ten. This receptor was identified in an adult in good health. The sample here was peripheral blood, taken on day 0 of AZD1222 vaccination. The chain recombines TRBV30 with TRBJ2-7, with 9 bases identical to TRBD2. Here the CDR3 DNA reads TGTGCCTGGAGGGGTACTAGCGGGCGAACCTACGAGCAGTACTTC. It yields the protein CAWRGTSGRTYEQYF.